The T cell receptor (beta chain) described here comes from a study of beta chain features in type 1 diabetes. CDR3 length: 14 amino acids. The V gene's germline CDR1 is LNHNV and CDR2 YYDKDF (reference sequence). Trimming removed 0 bases at V and 10 bases at J, with 15 bases between. Purities over 95% were achieved in all sorted populations. The sequenced template was cDNA made from the entire isolated RNA. Assay: immunoSEQ multiplex PCR; the TCRdb copy retains only in-frame clones and omits some. The table includes 900,000 or so clones, 15% to 20% detected once. The source is a woman younger than 35 in good health. The sequencing input was naive CD4+ T cells from blood. The gene calls are TRBV15 and TRBJ1-1; D not certain. The CDR3 protein is CATSRDWSGGAAFF. DNA for the CDR3: TGTGCCACCAGCAGAGATTGGTCCGGAGGTGCAGCTTTCTTT.